These T cell receptor beta chains were read from a single sample in a study of blood T cell repertoires in COVID-19. Using immunoSEQ multiplex PCR, the repertoire was profiled, and TCRdb retains in-frame clones only, with some absent. The sample includes some 120,000 clones, 70% to 90% seen only once; the top ten take 3.5% to 4%. Sequencing was carried out using peripheral blood. Every receptor here comes from a woman aged 50 to 65 with acute or convalescent COVID-19. The CDR3 runs from the conserved cysteine through the conserved F or W. Each record gives: CDR3 protein, CDR3 DNA, V gene, clone size, CDR3 length, J gene, D gene. A D gene is named only where the DNA matches it firmly. Not all rows give a size; the values are once, few, many and, for expanded clones, a class.

CDR3: CASSQNRAVAKNIQYF
DNA: TGTGCCAGCAGCCAGAACAGGGCCGTAGCCAAAAACATTCAGTACTTC
V: TRBV3-1/TRBV3-2
size: NA
length: 16
J: TRBJ2-4
D: NA

CDR3: CASRLTGNTEAFF
DNA: TGTGCCAGCAGGCTCACAGGGAACACTGAAGCTTTCTTT
V: TRBV6-5
size: NA
length: 13
J: TRBJ1-1
D: NA

CDR3: CASSRSAAGAQETQYF
DNA: TGTGCCAGCTCACGCTCCGCCGCAGGGGCCCAAGAGACCCAGTACTTC
V: TRBV18
size: once
length: 16
J: TRBJ2-5
D: NA

CDR3: CASSGQGYNSPLHF
DNA: TGCGCCAGCAGCGGTCAGGGGTATAACTCACCCCTCCACTTT
V: TRBV5-1
size: NA
length: 14
J: TRBJ1-6
D: NA

CDR3: CASSPTPGLNEKLFF
DNA: TGTGCCAGCAGCCCCACCCCAGGGCTTAATGAAAAACTGTTTTTT
V: TRBV7-6
size: once
length: 15
J: TRBJ1-4
D: NA

CDR3: CASSPGQEETQYF
DNA: TGTGCCAGCTCACCAGGACAGGAGGAGACCCAGTACTTC
V: TRBV18
size: NA
length: 13
J: TRBJ2-5
D: TRBD1

CDR3: CASSSAGILNTEAFF
DNA: TGTGCCAGCAGCTCTGCCGGGATTCTGAACACTGAAGCTTTCTTT
V: TRBV11-2
size: NA
length: 15
J: TRBJ1-1
D: NA

CDR3: CASSDRGETQYF
DNA: TGTGCCAGCAGTGACCGTGGCGAGACCCAGTACTTC
V: TRBV2
size: NA
length: 12
J: TRBJ2-5
D: NA

CDR3: CASSPSRGEFYGYTF
DNA: TGTGCCAGCTCACCGTCCAGGGGGGAATTCTATGGCTACACCTTC
V: TRBV18
size: NA
length: 15
J: TRBJ1-2
D: TRBD1

CDR3: CASSEGLAKNIQYF
DNA: TGTGCCAGCAGTGAAGGACTAGCCAAAAACATTCAGTACTTC
V: TRBV6-1
size: NA
length: 14
J: TRBJ2-4
D: NA

CDR3: CASSLTGSDEPLHF
DNA: TGCGCCAGCAGCTTAACAGGGAGTGATGAACCCCTCCACTTT
V: TRBV5-1
size: few
length: 14
J: TRBJ1-6
D: NA

CDR3: CASSEESSQGYTF
DNA: TGTGCCAGCAGTGAAGAGTCTTCTCAGGGCTACACCTTC
V: TRBV2
size: few
length: 13
J: TRBJ1-2
D: NA

CDR3: CASSLTSYEQYF
DNA: TGCGCCAGCAGCCTGACTAGCTACGAGCAGTACTTC
V: TRBV5-1
size: NA
length: 12
J: TRBJ2-7
D: NA

CDR3: CASSQQGNEQFF
DNA: TGTGCCAGCAGTCAACAGGGGAATGAGCAGTTCTTC
V: TRBV28
size: NA
length: 12
J: TRBJ2-1
D: TRBD1

CDR3: CASSLVEGRNEKLFF
DNA: TGTGCCAGCAGCTTGGTTGAGGGGAGGAATGAAAAACTGTTTTTT
V: TRBV7-9
size: NA
length: 15
J: TRBJ1-4
D: NA

CDR3: CASSQRQGGSGNTIYF
DNA: TGCGCCAGCAGTCAACGACAGGGGGGCTCTGGAAACACCATATATTTT
V: TRBV23-1
size: NA
length: 16
J: TRBJ1-3
D: TRBD1

CDR3: CASSQGTVGVQPQHF
DNA: TGTGCCAGCAGCCAAGGGACAGTAGGCGTTCAGCCCCAGCATTTT
V: TRBV3-1/TRBV3-2
size: NA
length: 15
J: TRBJ1-5
D: NA

CDR3: CAIRSSPPGVGNSPLHF
DNA: TGTGCCATCAGATCTTCCCCCCCGGGGGTTGGAAATTCACCCCTCCACTTT
V: TRBV10-3
size: NA
length: 17
J: TRBJ1-6
D: NA

CDR3: CASSILRDSPAQHF
DNA: TGTGCCAGTAGTATCCTGAGGGACTCCCCAGCCCAGCATTTT
V: TRBV19
size: NA
length: 14
J: TRBJ1-5
D: NA

CDR3: CAWSVLGSFSGANVLTF
DNA: TGTGCCTGGAGTGTACTTGGTAGCTTCTCTGGGGCCAACGTCCTGACTTTC
V: TRBV30
size: once
length: 17
J: TRBJ2-6
D: NA

CDR3: CATATGNTIYF
DNA: TGTGCCACCGCGACAGGAAACACCATATATTTT
V: TRBV12-3/TRBV12-4
size: NA
length: 11
J: TRBJ1-3
D: NA

CDR3: CASTSGRSYEQYF
DNA: TGTGCCAGCACTAGCGGGCGATCCTACGAGCAGTACTTC
V: TRBV28
size: NA
length: 13
J: TRBJ2-7
D: TRBD2

CDR3: CASGGGYGYTF
DNA: TGTGCCTCCGGGGGGGGCTATGGCTACACCTTC
V: TRBV12-3/TRBV12-4
size: NA
length: 11
J: TRBJ1-2
D: NA

CDR3: CASSYSILADNEQFF
DNA: TGTGCCAGCAGTTACTCGATCCTAGCGGACAATGAGCAGTTCTTC
V: TRBV6-5
size: once
length: 15
J: TRBJ2-1
D: TRBD2

CDR3: CASSYSNYGNYGYTF
DNA: TGTGCCAGCAGTTACTCGAACTATGGTAACTATGGCTACACCTTC
V: TRBV6-5
size: NA
length: 15
J: TRBJ1-2
D: NA

CDR3: CASSVNRGQGYTF
DNA: TGTGCCAGCAGCGTTAACAGGGGCCAGGGCTACACCTTC
V: TRBV9
size: few
length: 13
J: TRBJ1-2
D: TRBD1

CDR3: CASSLSRPAGTQYF
DNA: TGTGCCAGCAGCTTAAGTCGCCCCGCCGGTACGCAGTATTTT
V: TRBV7-2
size: NA
length: 14
J: TRBJ2-3
D: NA